This is a list of T cell receptor beta chains from one sample in a study of shared clonotypes between healthy human individuals. Clones were sequenced by immunoSEQ multiplex PCR, and TCRdb holds only the in-frame ones, with some missing. This sample has 2 million to 2.5 million clones, with under 97% found just once. The sequencing sample was made of naive CD4+ T cells sorted from blood. The receptors shown here come from a man in his late teens or twenties in good health. The CDR3 runs from the conserved cysteine through the conserved F or W. Each record gives: CDR3 protein, clone size, J gene, V gene. Only some rows state a clone size, as once, few, many or a class for expanded clones.

CDR3: CASSQVGSSYEQYF
size: NA
J: TRBJ2-7
V: TRBV4-1

CDR3: CASSPSSGVAGTDTQYF
size: NA
J: TRBJ2-3
V: TRBV18

CDR3: CASSRDSQRDEQYF
size: NA
J: TRBJ2-7
V: TRBV10-1

CDR3: CAILLGDSYTEAFF
size: NA
J: TRBJ1-1
V: TRBV2

CDR3: CSVELATGTEAFF
size: NA
J: TRBJ1-1
V: TRBV29-1

CDR3: CASSLEGRGYTF
size: NA
J: TRBJ1-2
V: TRBV5-1

CDR3: CASSETNRGSGNTEAFF
size: NA
J: TRBJ1-1
V: TRBV13

CDR3: CASRVPGANVLTF
size: NA
J: TRBJ2-6
V: TRBV6-5

CDR3: CASSPRWENTEAFF
size: NA
J: TRBJ1-1
V: TRBV6-5

CDR3: CAITKGEGNTGELFF
size: NA
J: TRBJ2-2
V: TRBV10-3

CDR3: CASRTNRGSYEQYF
size: NA
J: TRBJ2-7
V: TRBV2

CDR3: CASSSGAHYGYTF
size: NA
J: TRBJ1-2
V: TRBV5-4

CDR3: CAWSGDSVSYGYTF
size: NA
J: TRBJ1-2
V: TRBV30

CDR3: CASSGATGETQYF
size: NA
J: TRBJ2-5
V: TRBV2

CDR3: CAISLLGQGGNEQFF
size: NA
J: TRBJ2-1
V: TRBV10-3

CDR3: CASSPGGLGEKLFF
size: NA
J: TRBJ1-4
V: TRBV6-4

CDR3: CASSFRTGEKETQYF
size: NA
J: TRBJ2-5
V: TRBV5-1

CDR3: CASSLDSSGNTIYF
size: once
J: TRBJ1-3
V: TRBV5-4

CDR3: CASSPQGQINQETQYF
size: NA
J: TRBJ2-5
V: TRBV19

CDR3: CASSRHGLDDYEQYF
size: NA
J: TRBJ2-7
V: TRBV5-1

CDR3: CASISAGPLAKNIQYF
size: NA
J: TRBJ2-4
V: TRBV28

CDR3: CASSPTVDTQYF
size: NA
J: TRBJ2-3
V: TRBV11-2

CDR3: CAISLSGSGGADTQYF
size: NA
J: TRBJ2-3
V: TRBV10-3

CDR3: CASSNPGTSGRNEQFF
size: NA
J: TRBJ2-1
V: TRBV5-4

CDR3: CASSYGSGPGELFF
size: NA
J: TRBJ2-2
V: TRBV11-2

CDR3: CAWSPPTGGRETQYF
size: NA
J: TRBJ2-5
V: TRBV30

CDR3: CASSPLDEQFF
size: once
J: TRBJ2-1
V: TRBV6-6

CDR3: CASSDRDRSSGANVLTF
size: NA
J: TRBJ2-6
V: TRBV7-8

CDR3: CASSESMGAGEQYF
size: NA
J: TRBJ2-7
V: TRBV10-1

CDR3: CASSMSRDRVPINYGYTF
size: NA
J: TRBJ1-2
V: TRBV19

CDR3: CASSPAGVSYNEQFF
size: NA
J: TRBJ2-1
V: TRBV7-6

CDR3: CASSFSGTSEQYF
size: NA
J: TRBJ2-7
V: TRBV11-2

CDR3: CASSSPDRGIKETQYF
size: NA
J: TRBJ2-5
V: TRBV28

CDR3: CASSRLTGTHSGNTIYF
size: NA
J: TRBJ1-3
V: TRBV7-9

CDR3: CSARQGKTQYF
size: NA
J: TRBJ2-5
V: TRBV20-1

CDR3: CASSSDRATDTQYF
size: NA
J: TRBJ2-3
V: TRBV6-4

CDR3: CASTKKGAGSEGYTF
size: NA
J: TRBJ1-2
V: TRBV21-1

CDR3: CASSSGQGTGNTIYF
size: NA
J: TRBJ1-3
V: TRBV13

CDR3: CASSPNRQGGHEQYF
size: NA
J: TRBJ2-7
V: TRBV18

CDR3: CASNSGTGLNYGYTF
size: NA
J: TRBJ1-2
V: TRBV6-1

CDR3: CASKTGGGSNQPQHF
size: NA
J: TRBJ1-5
V: TRBV19

CDR3: CASSRDKVNTEAFF
size: once
J: TRBJ1-1
V: TRBV14

CDR3: CASTSTGGRTEAFF
size: NA
J: TRBJ1-1
V: TRBV7-9

CDR3: CAISENDRLSYEQYF
size: NA
J: NA
V: TRBV10-3

CDR3: CSVGDRENGYTF
size: NA
J: TRBJ1-2
V: TRBV29-1

CDR3: CASSEGGWYGYTF
size: NA
J: TRBJ1-2
V: TRBV2

CDR3: CASSLPGTEAFF
size: NA
J: TRBJ1-1
V: TRBV5-1

CDR3: CASSLGGGGTDTQYF
size: NA
J: TRBJ2-3
V: TRBV5-1

CDR3: CASSPLGTFYEQYF
size: once
J: TRBJ2-7
V: TRBV14

CDR3: CASFGRNTIYF
size: NA
J: TRBJ1-3
V: TRBV28

CDR3: CASSLRRTGGDTEAFF
size: NA
J: TRBJ1-1
V: TRBV5-6

CDR3: CASSQTPGQGLREYF
size: NA
J: TRBJ2-7
V: TRBV10-2

CDR3: CASSSDGRDTQYF
size: NA
J: TRBJ2-3
V: TRBV6-5

CDR3: CATSRDRRAWSHNEQFF
size: NA
J: TRBJ2-1
V: TRBV15

CDR3: CASTLGSAYSGANVLTF
size: NA
J: TRBJ2-6
V: TRBV2

CDR3: CAWGGRGGTNEKLFF
size: NA
J: TRBJ1-4
V: TRBV30

CDR3: CASSPQAGVAGELFF
size: NA
J: TRBJ2-2
V: TRBV7-3

CDR3: CASSPPSYTLTDTGELFF
size: NA
J: TRBJ2-2
V: TRBV18

CDR3: CASSRGETTDTQYF
size: NA
J: TRBJ2-3
V: TRBV5-1

CDR3: CASSYGQGATEEAFF
size: NA
J: TRBJ1-1
V: TRBV6-6